This entry is about one T cell receptor beta chain. Its antigen is not identified. Sequenced by immunoSEQ multiplex PCR; TCRdb stores in-frame clones only, minus some. This sample has tens of thousands of clones, with over 80% found just once. As to time point: pretreatment peripheral blood. The data belong to a study of PD-L1 blockade in urothelial cancer. Study-level points and caveats: In blood at 3 weeks, tumor-associated clones expanded more among patients with durable benefit.

V was cut by 4 bases and J by 4 bases, with 10 bases left in between. Germline CDR1 and CDR2: WNHNN and SYGVQD (reference sequence). The CDR3 runs to 14 residues. The TCR comes from a woman aged 70-85 years with urothelial cancer. The material was PBMCs, obtained around atezolizumab (anti-PD-L1) treatment. The V call is TRBV10-1, the J call TRBJ2-2; D might be TRBD2 (5 bases). In DNA form, the CDR3 reads TGCGCCAGCAGTGTGAGCGGCGGCACCGGGGAGCTGTTTTTT. Amino acid sequence: CASSVSGGTGELFF.